This T cell receptor (beta chain) came from a study of cytomegalovirus exposure and HLA in healthy donors. Assay used: immunoSEQ multiplex PCR; TCRdb lists only in-frame clones, some missing. This sample has 220,000 or so clones, with around four fifths found just once. The CDR3 is 15 residues long. Trimming removed 5 bases at V and 1 base at J, with 14 bases between. Germline-derived CDR1 and CDR2 are PRHDT and FYEKMQ (reference sequence). This sequence was found in a woman in her 30s in good health and CMV-seropositive. The chain combines TRBV13 with TRBJ1-1; tentatively, D is TRBD1 (5 bases). Sequenced input: PBMCs. The CDR3 is CASSHQLTGNTEAFF. The CDR3 nucleotides are TGTGCCAGCAGCCACCAGCTTACAGGGAACACTGAAGCTTTCTTT. The complete variable domain, with remaining parts taken from reference TRBV13 and TRBJ1-1, reads AAGVIQSPRHLIKEKRETATLKCYPIPRHDTVYWYQQGPGQDPQFLISFYEKMQSDKGSIPDRFSAQQFSDYHSELNMSSLELGDSALYFCASSHQLTGNTEAFFGQGTRLTVV.